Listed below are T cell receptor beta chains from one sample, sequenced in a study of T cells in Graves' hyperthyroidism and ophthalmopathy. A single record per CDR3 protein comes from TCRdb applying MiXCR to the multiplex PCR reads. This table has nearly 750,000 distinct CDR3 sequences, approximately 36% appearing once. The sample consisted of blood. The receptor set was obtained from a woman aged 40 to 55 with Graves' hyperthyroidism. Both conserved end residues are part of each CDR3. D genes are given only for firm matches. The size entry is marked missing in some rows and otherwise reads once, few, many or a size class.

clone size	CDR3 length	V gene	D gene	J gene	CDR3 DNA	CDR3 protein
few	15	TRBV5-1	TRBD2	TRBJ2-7	TGCGCCAGCAGCACCGTGGGAGGGTCCGCTCTCGAGCAGTACTTC	CASSTVGGSALEQYF
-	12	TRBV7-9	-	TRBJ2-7	TGTGCCAGCAGTTGGACAGTCTACGGGCAGTACTTC	CASSWTVYGQYF
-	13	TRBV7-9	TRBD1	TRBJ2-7	TGTGCCAGCACTACAGGGGAGTACTACGAGCAGTACTTC	CASTTGEYYEQYF
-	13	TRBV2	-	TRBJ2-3	TGTGCCAGCAGGGACGGGACATCTGCCCCGCAGTATTTT	CASRDGTSAPQYF
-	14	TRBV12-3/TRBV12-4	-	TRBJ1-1	TGTGCCAGCAGGCGATCGGGTATGAACACTGAAGCTTTCTTT	CASRRSGMNTEAFF
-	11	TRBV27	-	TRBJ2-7	TGTGCCACACTACAGGGTCACGAGCAGTACTTC	CATLQGHEQYF
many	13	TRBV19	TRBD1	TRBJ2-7	TGTGCCAGTAGTACGACAGGGCGAAACGAGCAGTACTTC	CASSTTGRNEQYF
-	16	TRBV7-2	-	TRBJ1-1	TGTGCCAGCAGCTCCAATCCCAGGGGATTAAACACTGAAGCTTTCTTT	CASSSNPRGLNTEAFF
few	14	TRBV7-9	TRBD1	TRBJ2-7	TGTGCCAGCAGTTTAGGACAGGGGTGGGACGAGCAGTACTTC	CASSLGQGWDEQYF
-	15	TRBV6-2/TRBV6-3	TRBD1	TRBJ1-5	TGTGCCAGCAGCACCGGGACAGCCCTTAATCAGCCCCAGCATTTT	CASSTGTALNQPQHF
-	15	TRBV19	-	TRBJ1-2	TGTGCCAGTAGCACTGCTAGGGGCAGTGGCTATGGCTACACCTTC	CASSTARGSGYGYTF
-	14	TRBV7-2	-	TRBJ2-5	TGTGCCAGCAGCAAGTCCGGTGGCTCGGAGACCCGGTACTTC	CASSKSGGSETRYF
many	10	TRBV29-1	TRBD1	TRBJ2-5	TGCAGCGCGACGGACAGGGTGGAGTACTTC	CSATDRVEYF
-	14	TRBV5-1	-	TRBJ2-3	TGCGCCAGCAGCCAAACCAGGGTGTCAGATACGCAGTATTTT	CASSQTRVSDTQYF
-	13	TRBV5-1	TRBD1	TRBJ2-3	TGCGCCAGCAGCTCCGGACAGGGCGATACGCAGTATTTT	CASSSGQGDTQYF
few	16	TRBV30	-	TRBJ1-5	TGTGCCTGGAGTGTACAAGGAGGGGCGGGCAATCAGCCCCAGCATTTT	CAWSVQGGAGNQPQHF
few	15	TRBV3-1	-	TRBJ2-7	TGTGCCAGCAGCCCATTCGCAGACCCACCTACCGAGCAGTACTTC	CASSPFADPPTEQYF
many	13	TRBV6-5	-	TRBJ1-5	TGTGCCAGCAGTTACGGGGAGTATCAGCCCCAGCATTTT	CASSYGEYQPQHF
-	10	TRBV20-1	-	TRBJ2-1	TGCAGTGCTATGGGGGATGAGCAGTTCTTC	CSAMGDEQFF
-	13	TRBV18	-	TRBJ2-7	TGTGCCAGCTCACTGTCTCGTATGTCCGAGCAGTACTTC	CASSLSRMSEQYF
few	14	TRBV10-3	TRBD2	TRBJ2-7	TGTGCCATCAGTGGAACTAGCGGGAACTACGAGCAGTACTTC	CAISGTSGNYEQYF
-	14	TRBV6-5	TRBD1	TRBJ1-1	TGTGCCAGCAGGGGAGGGGACAGGGTGGCTGAAGCTTTCTTT	CASRGGDRVAEAFF
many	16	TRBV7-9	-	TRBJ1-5	TGTGCCAGCAGCTTAGGCTACCGAGACAACAATCAGCCCCAGCATTTT	CASSLGYRDNNQPQHF
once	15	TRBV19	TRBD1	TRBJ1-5	TGTGCCAGTAGTGTTGGACAGGTGGGGAATCAGCCCCAGCATTTT	CASSVGQVGNQPQHF
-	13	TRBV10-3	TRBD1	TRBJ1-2	TGTGCCATCAGTGAGGTAGGGGGCAGTGGGTACACCTTC	CAISEVGGSGYTF
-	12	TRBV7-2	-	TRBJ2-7	TGTGCCAGCAGCTTCGTAGGGCTCGAGCAGTACTTC	CASSFVGLEQYF
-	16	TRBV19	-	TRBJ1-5	TGTGCCAGTAAGTTAAGGACCGGGGGGCCCTATCAGCCCCAGCATTTT	CASKLRTGGPYQPQHF
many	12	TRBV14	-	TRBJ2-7	TGTGCCAGCAGCCGAAAAGTGCACGAGCAGTACTTC	CASSRKVHEQYF